Shown below are 4 T cell receptor beta chains from a single sample sequenced in a study of T cells in Graves' hyperthyroidism and ophthalmopathy. TCR beta CDR3 sequences were amplified from RNA transcripts. The HTBI primer set was used in a first-round RT-PCR of the TCR CDR3. TCRdb recomputed calls from the multiplex PCR reads with MiXCR, one row per CDR3 protein. Seen here are hundreds of thousands of distinct CDR3 sequences, more than 11% observed once, and the top ten hold less than 6%. The sequenced material came from blood. The receptors here all came from a young woman with Graves' hyperthyroidism that later progressed to Graves' ophthalmopathy.

As regards this clonotype: A junction boundary mismatches the germline segment, possibly from a read error. The rearrangement uses TRBV29-1 and TRBJ1-2; no firm D call. Germline-derived CDR1 and CDR2 are SQVTM and ANQGSEA. This CDR3 contains 11 residues. CDR3 coding DNA: TGCAGCGTCTCCGGCGGAGATGGCTACATCTTC. Protein product: CSVSGGDGYIF.

Comment on this clonotype: A much larger clone lies one base from this, so it may be a read error. The chain combines TRBV5-1 with TRBJ2-1, with 7 positions matching TRBD2. Germline CDR1 reads SGHRS; CDR2 reads YFSETQ. The CDR3 has 13 amino acids. The CDR3 is CASNLTPGLEQFF. CDR3 DNA sequence: TGCGCCAGCAACTTGACACCGGGACTAGAGCAGTTCTTC.

This clonotype was detected ten times or more. The chain recombines TRBV5-1 with TRBJ1-1, with 9 bases identical to TRBD1. The germline gives CDR1 SGHRS, CDR2 YFSETQ. Trimming removed 3 bases from V and 3 bases from J; junction bases left unmatched: 9. This CDR3 comprises 16 residues. This CDR3 reads CASSSRETGGDTEAFF. The CDR3 nucleotides are TGCGCCAGCAGCTCCCGAGAGACAGGGGGGGACACTGAAGCTTTCTTT.

This chain links TRBV19 with TRBJ2-3; D possibly matches TRBD1 or TRBD2 (6 bases each). CDR3 length: 14 residues. V was pared by 10 bases and J by 2 bases, with 16 bases between. The V gene's germline CDR1 is LNHDA and CDR2 SQIVND (reference sequence). CDR3 in amino acids: CATEGGSATDTQYF. The CDR3 DNA is TGTGCCACCGAGGGGGGTAGCGCCACAGATACGCAGTATTTT.